This T cell receptor (beta chain) is drawn from a study of T cells in localized non-small cell lung cancer. Remarks on this clone: Its matching antigen is unknown.

The protocol was immunoSEQ multiplex PCR, while the TCRdb copy is restricted to in-frame clones and leaves out a portion. This table has 2,500 to 3,000 clones, approximately 26% appearing once. The CDR3 sequence is 14 residues long. Germline V CDR1 and CDR2: KGHSH, LQKENI. V shed 1 base and J shed 4 bases, with 10 bases lying between them. Findings and caveats of the study: Adjacent uninvolved lung tissue had the highest T cell clonality, exceeding tumor. Higher blood T cell density went with longer overall survival. Heterogeneity is still possible, as just one tumor region was sequenced.

The specimen was lung tumor tissue, collected before any cancer treatment. V gene TRBV18 combines with J gene TRBJ1-1; D is undetermined. The TCR comes from a female donor of 60 years or more with stage I lung adenocarcinoma. DNA for the CDR3: TGTGCCAGCTCACCACGTCGGGGATTCACTGAAGCTTTCTTT. This sequence encodes CASSPRRGFTEAFF. The full variable domain, completed using reference TRBV18 and TRBJ1-1, is NAGVMQNPRHLVRRRGQEARLRCSPMKGHSHVYWYRQLPEEGLKFMVYLQKENIIDESGMPKERFSAEFPKEGPSILRIQQVVRGDSAAYFCASSPRRGFTEAFFGQGTRLTVV.